This entry lists 5 T cell receptor beta chains sequenced from one sample in a study of cytomegalovirus exposure and HLA in healthy donors. The study ran its PCR with 60 Vbeta and 13 Jbeta primers. The data were produced by immunoSEQ multiplex PCR, yet TCRdb's version contains in-frame clones alone and is incomplete. The repertoire holds about 160,000 clones, with 70% to 90% as singletons. The sequenced sample consisted of PBMCs. The source of these receptors is a male donor in good health and CMV-seronegative.

The V gene is TRBV7-8, the J gene TRBJ2-7, with TRBD1 as a possible D gene (6 bases). Trimming took 4 bases from V and 2 from J, leaving 15 bases between them. The CDR3 contains 15 residues. The germline V gene encodes CDR1 SGHVS and CDR2 FQNEAQ. The CDR3 reads CASSSLQGTPYEQYF. In DNA form, the CDR3 reads TGTGCCAGCAGCTCGCTGCAGGGGACCCCCTACGAGCAGTACTTC. The variable domain in full, completed from reference TRBV7-8 and TRBJ2-7, reads GAGVSQSPRYKVAKRGQDVALRCDPISGHVSLFWYQQALGQGPEFLTYFQNEAQLDKSGLPSDRFFAERPEGSVSTLKIQRTQQEDSAVYLCASSSLQGTPYEQYFGPGTRLTVT.

The chain employs TRBV19 and TRBJ2-7; 10 nucleotides line up with TRBD1. The CDR3 is made up of 14 amino acids. CDR1 is LNHDA, CDR2 SQIVND, per germline (reference sequence). V shed 5 bases and J 3 bases; nucleotides not matched to a gene: 4. CDR3 amino acids: CASSLTGGVYEQYF. The DNA for the CDR3 is TGTGCCAGTAGTTTGACAGGGGGCGTCTACGAGCAGTACTTC.

The genes are TRBV20-1 and TRBJ1-1, with no clear D. The CDR3 is 11 amino acids. Germline lookup yields CDR1 DFQATT and CDR2 SNEGSKA (reference sequence). The V gene lost 2 bases and the J gene lost 2 bases, with 3 bases spanning the gap. In nucleotides, the CDR3 is TGCAGTGCTAGACTAAACACTGAAGCTTTCTTT. It specifies CSARLNTEAFF.

This clone was observed a handful of times. The J gene is TRBJ2-1, the V gene TRBV4-1; TRBD1 might be the D (6 bases). Germline CDR1 MGHRA, CDR2 YSYEKL. Trimming pared 3 bases from V and 3 bases from J, leaving 15 bases between. The CDR3 contains 16 residues. The DNA for the CDR3 is TGCGCCAGCAGCCACCTAGACAGGCGCGACTACAATGAGCAGTTCTTC. Translation: CASSHLDRRDYNEQFF.

The CDR3 here is CAIGGGRSNSPLHF. CDR3 coding DNA: TGTGCCATCGGAGGGGGCCGTTCTAATTCACCCCTCCACTTT. The gene calls are TRBV10-3 and TRBJ1-6; 7 bases are shared with TRBD1. The germline V gene encodes CDR1 ENHRY and CDR2 SYGVKD. The CDR3 is 14 amino acids. V lost 8 bases, J lost 6 bases, and 7 bases stayed unmatched.